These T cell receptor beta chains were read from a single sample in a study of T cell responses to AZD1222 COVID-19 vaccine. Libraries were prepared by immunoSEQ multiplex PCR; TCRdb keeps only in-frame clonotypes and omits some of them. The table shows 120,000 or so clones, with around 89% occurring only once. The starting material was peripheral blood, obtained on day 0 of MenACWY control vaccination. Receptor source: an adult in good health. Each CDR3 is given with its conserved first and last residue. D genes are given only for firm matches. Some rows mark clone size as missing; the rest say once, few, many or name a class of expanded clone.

CDR3 protein: CASSSATGGYEQYF
CDR3 DNA: TGTGCCAGCAGCTCCGCGACCGGTGGGTACGAGCAGTACTTC
D gene: -
clone size: -
J gene: TRBJ2-7
CDR3 length: 14
V gene: TRBV11-2

CDR3 protein: CASSFRDTRNEKLFF
CDR3 DNA: TGTGCCAGCAGCTTCAGGGACACCCGGAATGAAAAACTGTTTTTT
D gene: -
clone size: once
J gene: TRBJ1-4
CDR3 length: 15
V gene: TRBV11-3

CDR3 protein: CTSSPTGGCNQPQHF
CDR3 DNA: TGCACCAGCAGCCCCACAGGGGGATGCAATCAGCCCCAGCATTTT
D gene: -
clone size: -
J gene: TRBJ1-5
CDR3 length: 15
V gene: TRBV1

CDR3 protein: CASSTLTGSQETQYF
CDR3 DNA: TGTGCCAGTAGTACGTTGACAGGGTCCCAAGAGACCCAGTACTTC
D gene: TRBD1
clone size: -
J gene: TRBJ2-5
CDR3 length: 15
V gene: TRBV19

CDR3 protein: CASSSQGANEKLFF
CDR3 DNA: TGTGCCAGCAGTTCACAGGGGGCTAATGAAAAACTGTTTTTT
D gene: TRBD1
clone size: -
J gene: TRBJ1-4
CDR3 length: 14
V gene: TRBV27

CDR3 protein: CASIPLGAGVGDTQYF
CDR3 DNA: TGTGCCAGCATACCTCTCGGGGCGGGAGTTGGAGATACGCAGTATTTT
D gene: TRBD2
clone size: -
J gene: TRBJ2-3
CDR3 length: 16
V gene: TRBV13

CDR3 protein: CASSLTYRAEQYF
CDR3 DNA: TGTGCCAGCAGTCTCACCTACAGAGCCGAGCAGTACTTC
D gene: -
clone size: -
J gene: TRBJ2-7
CDR3 length: 13
V gene: TRBV28

CDR3 protein: CASSLGTAEAFF
CDR3 DNA: TGTGCCAGCAGCCTCGGGACAGCTGAAGCTTTCTTT
D gene: TRBD1
clone size: -
J gene: TRBJ1-1
CDR3 length: 12
V gene: TRBV7-9

CDR3 protein: CASSLADNTEAFF
CDR3 DNA: TGCGCCAGCAGCTTGGCAGATAACACTGAAGCTTTCTTT
D gene: -
clone size: -
J gene: TRBJ1-1
CDR3 length: 13
V gene: TRBV5-1

CDR3 protein: CASSFAPGGSYEQYF
CDR3 DNA: TGCGCCAGCAGCTTCGCTCCGGGAGGCTCCTACGAGCAGTACTTC
D gene: TRBD2
clone size: -
J gene: TRBJ2-7
CDR3 length: 15
V gene: TRBV5-1

CDR3 protein: CASRAGQGSSPLHF
CDR3 DNA: TGTGCCAGCAGGGCGGGACAGGGTAGTTCACCCCTCCACTTT
D gene: TRBD1
clone size: -
J gene: TRBJ1-6
CDR3 length: 14
V gene: TRBV6-5

CDR3 protein: CASSQDRASGNNEQFF
CDR3 DNA: TGTGCCAGCAGCCAAGATCGCGCTAGCGGTAACAATGAGCAGTTCTTC
D gene: TRBD2
clone size: -
J gene: TRBJ2-1
CDR3 length: 16
V gene: TRBV3-1/TRBV3-2

CDR3 protein: CASSLEGTGGLWNTEAFF
CDR3 DNA: TGTGCCAGCAGCTTAGAAGGGACAGGGGGCCTCTGGAACACTGAAGCTTTCTTT
D gene: TRBD1
clone size: -
J gene: TRBJ1-1
CDR3 length: 18
V gene: TRBV7-9

CDR3 protein: CASRTASSPLHF
CDR3 DNA: TGTGCCAGCAGGACAGCGAGTTCACCCCTCCACTTT
D gene: -
clone size: -
J gene: TRBJ1-6
CDR3 length: 12
V gene: TRBV12-3/TRBV12-4

CDR3 protein: CASSLGGTSAYNEQFF
CDR3 DNA: TGCGCCAGCAGCTTGGGAGGGACTAGCGCGTACAATGAGCAGTTCTTC
D gene: TRBD2
clone size: -
J gene: TRBJ2-1
CDR3 length: 16
V gene: TRBV5-1

CDR3 protein: CASSRTGLAGVGEQFF
CDR3 DNA: TGTGCCAGCAGCAGAACGGGACTAGCGGGAGTTGGGGAGCAGTTCTTC
D gene: TRBD2
clone size: -
J gene: TRBJ2-1
CDR3 length: 16
V gene: TRBV11-2

CDR3 protein: CATSDSRTGEGNEQFF
CDR3 DNA: TGTGCCACCAGTGATTCCAGGACAGGGGAGGGCAATGAGCAGTTCTTC
D gene: TRBD1
clone size: -
J gene: TRBJ2-1
CDR3 length: 16
V gene: TRBV24-1

CDR3 protein: CASLKRASGLYEQYF
CDR3 DNA: TGTGCCAGCCTGAAACGTGCTAGCGGTCTCTACGAGCAGTACTTC
D gene: TRBD2
clone size: -
J gene: TRBJ2-7
CDR3 length: 15
V gene: TRBV13

CDR3 protein: CASSLGTGPTEAFF
CDR3 DNA: TGTGCCAGCAGCTTAGGGACAGGGCCCACTGAAGCTTTCTTT
D gene: TRBD1
clone size: -
J gene: TRBJ1-1
CDR3 length: 14
V gene: TRBV11-2

CDR3 protein: CASKRGIQETQYF
CDR3 DNA: TGTGCCAGCAAACGGGGAATCCAAGAGACCCAGTACTTC
D gene: -
clone size: -
J gene: TRBJ2-5
CDR3 length: 13
V gene: TRBV11-3

CDR3 protein: CASRRVTSENEQFF
CDR3 DNA: TGTGCCAGTCGTAGAGTGACTAGCGAAAATGAGCAGTTCTTC
D gene: TRBD2
clone size: few
J gene: TRBJ2-1
CDR3 length: 14
V gene: TRBV19

CDR3 protein: CASSVLGPGNTGELFF
CDR3 DNA: TGTGCCAGCAGTGTTCTGGGACCGGGAAACACCGGGGAGCTGTTTTTT
D gene: -
clone size: -
J gene: TRBJ2-2
CDR3 length: 16
V gene: TRBV2

CDR3 protein: CASSQTSSNQPQHF
CDR3 DNA: TGTGCCAGCAGCCAAACCAGTTCCAATCAGCCCCAGCATTTT
D gene: -
clone size: once
J gene: TRBJ1-5
CDR3 length: 14
V gene: TRBV3-1/TRBV3-2

CDR3 protein: CASRRTDTQYF
CDR3 DNA: TGTGCCAGCAGGAGGACAGATACGCAGTATTTT
D gene: -
clone size: -
J gene: TRBJ2-3
CDR3 length: 11
V gene: TRBV2

CDR3 protein: CASSLRGTWPQHF
CDR3 DNA: TGTGCCAGCTCACTCAGGGGGACTTGGCCCCAGCATTTT
D gene: TRBD1
clone size: -
J gene: TRBJ1-5
CDR3 length: 13
V gene: TRBV18

CDR3 protein: CASSLPTREPQYF
CDR3 DNA: TGTGCCAGCAGCTTACCAACCCGGGAACCGCAGTATTTT
D gene: -
clone size: -
J gene: TRBJ2-3
CDR3 length: 13
V gene: TRBV7-8

CDR3 protein: CASSLGTSGTIYEQYF
CDR3 DNA: TGCGCCAGCAGCTTGGGGACTAGCGGGACGATCTACGAGCAGTACTTC
D gene: TRBD2
clone size: few
J gene: TRBJ2-7
CDR3 length: 16
V gene: TRBV5-1

CDR3 protein: CASSDRRHYNEQFF
CDR3 DNA: TGTGCCAGTTCGGACAGACGCCACTACAATGAGCAGTTCTTC
D gene: -
clone size: -
J gene: TRBJ2-1
CDR3 length: 14
V gene: TRBV19

CDR3 protein: CASSAQRGGTDTQYF
CDR3 DNA: TGTGCCAGCAGCGCCCAGCGGGGGGGGACAGATACGCAGTATTTT
D gene: TRBD2
clone size: -
J gene: TRBJ2-3
CDR3 length: 15
V gene: TRBV9

CDR3 protein: CASSHLYNEQFF
CDR3 DNA: TGTGCCAGCAGCCACCTCTACAATGAGCAGTTCTTC
D gene: -
clone size: -
J gene: TRBJ2-1
CDR3 length: 12
V gene: TRBV6-4

CDR3 protein: CASSQGLASSYEQYF
CDR3 DNA: TGCGCCAGCAGCCAGGGACTAGCGAGCTCCTACGAGCAGTACTTC
D gene: TRBD2
clone size: -
J gene: TRBJ2-7
CDR3 length: 15
V gene: TRBV4-1

CDR3 protein: CASSLEAGVGNTIYF
CDR3 DNA: TGCGCCAGCAGCTTGGAGGCAGGGGTCGGAAACACCATATATTTT
D gene: -
clone size: -
J gene: TRBJ1-3
CDR3 length: 15
V gene: TRBV5-1

CDR3 protein: CASSLLILNPLRGELWATGELFF
CDR3 DNA: TGTGCCAGCAGCCTACTCATACTCAATCCCCTCCGGGGCGAACTATGGGCGACCGGGGAGCTGTTTTTT
D gene: -
clone size: -
J gene: TRBJ2-2
CDR3 length: 23
V gene: TRBV7-8

CDR3 protein: CASSYSETMNTEAFF
CDR3 DNA: TGTGCCAGCAGTTACTCAGAGACCATGAACACTGAAGCTTTCTTT
D gene: -
clone size: once
J gene: TRBJ1-1
CDR3 length: 15
V gene: TRBV6-2/TRBV6-3

CDR3 protein: CASSRRAATIYEQYF
CDR3 DNA: TGTGCCAGCAGCCGGAGGGCAGCCACAATCTACGAGCAGTACTTC
D gene: -
clone size: -
J gene: TRBJ2-7
CDR3 length: 15
V gene: TRBV3-1/TRBV3-2

CDR3 protein: CASSDRANYGYTF
CDR3 DNA: TGTGCCAGCAGTGACAGAGCTAACTATGGCTACACCTTC
D gene: -
clone size: -
J gene: TRBJ1-2
CDR3 length: 13
V gene: TRBV12-3/TRBV12-4

CDR3 protein: CASSLLRGPATGELFF
CDR3 DNA: TGTGCCAGCAGCTTGTTGAGAGGGCCAGCCACCGGGGAGCTGTTTTTT
D gene: -
clone size: once
J gene: TRBJ2-2
CDR3 length: 16
V gene: TRBV5-6

CDR3 protein: CATMRRLAGGDEQFF
CDR3 DNA: TGTGCCACCATGCGTAGGCTAGCGGGAGGAGATGAGCAGTTCTTC
D gene: TRBD2
clone size: -
J gene: TRBJ2-1
CDR3 length: 15
V gene: TRBV27

CDR3 protein: CATSLGNEQFF
CDR3 DNA: TGTGCCACCAGTCTCGGGAATGAGCAGTTCTTC
D gene: -
clone size: once
J gene: TRBJ2-1
CDR3 length: 11
V gene: TRBV24-1

CDR3 protein: CASSFRDRGGYTF
CDR3 DNA: TGTGCCAGCAGTTTTAGGGACAGAGGTGGCTACACCTTC
D gene: TRBD1
clone size: once
J gene: TRBJ1-2
CDR3 length: 13
V gene: TRBV27

CDR3 protein: CSDGGGNNEQFF
CDR3 DNA: TGCAGCGATGGTGGGGGAAACAATGAGCAGTTCTTC
D gene: -
clone size: -
J gene: TRBJ2-1
CDR3 length: 12
V gene: TRBV29-1